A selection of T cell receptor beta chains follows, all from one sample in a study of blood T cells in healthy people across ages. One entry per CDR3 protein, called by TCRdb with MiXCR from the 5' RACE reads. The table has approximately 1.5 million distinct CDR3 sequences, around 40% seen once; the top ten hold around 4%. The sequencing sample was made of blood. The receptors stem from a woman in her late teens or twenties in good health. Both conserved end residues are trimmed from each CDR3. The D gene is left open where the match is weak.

CDR3 protein: AWSVHSGSWADTQY
V gene: TRBV30
J gene: TRBJ2-3
D gene: TRBD2

CDR3 protein: ASSQGLAGAGEQY
V gene: TRBV3-1
J gene: TRBJ2-4
D gene: TRBD2

CDR3 protein: ASTDNTRVDTQY
V gene: TRBV6-5
J gene: TRBJ2-3
D gene: NA

CDR3 protein: SARAFLNTEAF
V gene: TRBV20-1
J gene: TRBJ1-1
D gene: NA

CDR3 protein: ASSSRGKGSYEQY
V gene: TRBV13
J gene: TRBJ2-7
D gene: NA

CDR3 protein: ASSSLLWVRVYGYT
V gene: TRBV6-6
J gene: TRBJ1-2
D gene: NA

CDR3 protein: SAGPTGGNYGYT
V gene: TRBV20-1
J gene: TRBJ1-2
D gene: TRBD1

CDR3 protein: SANRGLGTQSSYNEQF
V gene: TRBV20-1
J gene: TRBJ2-1
D gene: TRBD2

CDR3 protein: ASSVLGGSLYGYT
V gene: TRBV27
J gene: TRBJ1-2
D gene: NA

CDR3 protein: SVEDRGGHTGELF
V gene: TRBV29-1
J gene: TRBJ2-2
D gene: NA